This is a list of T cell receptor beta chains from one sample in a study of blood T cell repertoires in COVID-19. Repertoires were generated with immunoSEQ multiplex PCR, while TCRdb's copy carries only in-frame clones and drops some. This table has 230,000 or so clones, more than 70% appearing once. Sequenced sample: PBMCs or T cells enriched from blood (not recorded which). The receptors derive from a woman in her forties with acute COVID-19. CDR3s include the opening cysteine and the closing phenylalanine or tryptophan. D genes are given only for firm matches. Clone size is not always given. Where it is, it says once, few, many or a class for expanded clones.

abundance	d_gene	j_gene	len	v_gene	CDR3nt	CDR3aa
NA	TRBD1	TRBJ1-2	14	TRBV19	TGTGCCAGTACCCCGACAGGGAACAACTATGGCTACACCTTC	CASTPTGNNYGYTF
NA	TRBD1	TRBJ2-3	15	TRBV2	TGTGCCAGCAGTCAAGGACAGGGTATGTCAGATACGCAGTATTTT	CASSQGQGMSDTQYF
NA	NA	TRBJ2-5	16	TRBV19	TGTGCCAGTAGTATAGATCTGGGAACAGGGCTTGAGACCCAGTACTTC	CASSIDLGTGLETQYF
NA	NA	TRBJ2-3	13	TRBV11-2	TGTGCCAGCAGCTTACGGGGGGACAATACGCAGTATTTT	CASSLRGDNTQYF
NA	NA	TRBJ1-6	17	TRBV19	TGTGCCAGTAGTATGGGAATCACAGGGACGGGTAATTCACCCCTCCACTTT	CASSMGITGTGNSPLHF
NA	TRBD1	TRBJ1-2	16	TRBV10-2	TGCGCCAGCAGTCCCATATCAGGGGGCGACATCTATGGCTACACCTTC	CASSPISGGDIYGYTF
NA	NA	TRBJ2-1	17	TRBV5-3	TGTGCCAGAAGCGGCGGTTGCGGACGAGACAGTCACAATGAGCAGTTCTTC	CARSGGCGRDSHNEQFF
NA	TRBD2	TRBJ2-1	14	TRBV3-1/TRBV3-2	TGTGCCAGCAGCCAGAGAAGCGGGACTAATGAGCAGTTCTTC	CASSQRSGTNEQFF
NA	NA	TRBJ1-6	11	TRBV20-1	TGCAGTGCAGGGGGTCAGTCACCCCTCCACTTT	CSAGGQSPLHF
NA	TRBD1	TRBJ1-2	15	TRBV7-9	TGTGCCAGCAGCTCGGAGGGGGCCCCTAACTATGGCTACACCTTC	CASSSEGAPNYGYTF
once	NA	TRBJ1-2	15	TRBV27	TGTGCCAGCAGACCTAACAGGGATGAGATCTATGGCTACACCTTC	CASRPNRDEIYGYTF
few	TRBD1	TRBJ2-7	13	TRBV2	TGTGCCAGCGCGGGACAGGGGCGCTACGAGCAGTACTTC	CASAGQGRYEQYF
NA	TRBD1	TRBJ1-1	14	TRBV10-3	TGTGCCATCAACGAGGGGACAGCAACCACTGAAGCTTTCTTT	CAINEGTATTEAFF
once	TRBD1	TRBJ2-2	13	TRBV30	TGTGCCTGGAACCAGGGGGTCGGCGGGGAGCTGTTTTTT	CAWNQGVGGELFF
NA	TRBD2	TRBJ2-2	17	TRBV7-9	TGTGCCAGCAGCTGGACCGGAGCGGGAGCGAACACCGGGGAGCTGTTTTTT	CASSWTGAGANTGELFF
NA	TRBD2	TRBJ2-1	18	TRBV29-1	TGCAGCGTTGGGGGGACTAGCGGGAGATCGAGCTCCTACAATGAGCAGTTCTTC	CSVGGTSGRSSSYNEQFF
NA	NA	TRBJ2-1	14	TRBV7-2	TGTGCCAGCATCCCCCCCGGGTCCTACAATGAGCAGTTCTTC	CASIPPGSYNEQFF
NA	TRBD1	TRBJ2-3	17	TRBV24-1	TGTGCCACCAGTGACCCCGTCCCGGGACAGCGCACAGATACGCAGTATTTT	CATSDPVPGQRTDTQYF
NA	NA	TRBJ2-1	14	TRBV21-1	TGTGCCAGGTATAGCGGGAGCCCCTACAATGAGCAGTTCTTC	CARYSGSPYNEQFF
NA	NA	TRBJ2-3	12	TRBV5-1	TGCGCCAGCGGAGCGAAGGCAGATACGCAGTATTTT	CASGAKADTQYF
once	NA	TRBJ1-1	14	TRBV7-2	TGTGCCAGCAGCTTAAGTGTTAGCAGCACTGAAGCTTTCTTT	CASSLSVSSTEAFF
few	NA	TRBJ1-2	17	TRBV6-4	TGTGCCAGCAGTGACTCTGGGGCAGGGCCTCGGCACTATGGCTACACCTTC	CASSDSGAGPRHYGYTF
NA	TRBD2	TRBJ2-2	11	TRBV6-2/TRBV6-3	TGTGCCAGCAGTTATAGAGCGGGACTGTTTTTT	CASSYRAGLFF
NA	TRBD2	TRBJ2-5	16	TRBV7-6	TGTGCCAGCAGCTTGGGATCGGGCGGGGGCCAAGAGACCCAGTACTTC	CASSLGSGGGQETQYF
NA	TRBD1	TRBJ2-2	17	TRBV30	TGTGCCTGGAGGTGGACAGGGCCGCTAGAGAACACCGGGGAGCTGTTTTTT	CAWRWTGPLENTGELFF
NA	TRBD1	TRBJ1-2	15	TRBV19	TGTGCCAGTAGTAACAGGGGGCGCCCCGGCTATGGCTACACCTTC	CASSNRGRPGYGYTF
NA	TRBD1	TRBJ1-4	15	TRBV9	TGTGCCAGCAGCACGTTCGGGACAGGAAATGAAAAACTGTTTTTT	CASSTFGTGNEKLFF
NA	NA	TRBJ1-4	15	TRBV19	TGTGCCAGTAGTGTGGCTCGGGGTCCTAATGAAAAACTGTTTTTT	CASSVARGPNEKLFF
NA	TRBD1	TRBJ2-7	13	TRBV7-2	TGTGCCAGCAGCTGGAAACAGGGGGGCGAGCAGTACTTC	CASSWKQGGEQYF
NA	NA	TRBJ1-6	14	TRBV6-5	TGTGCCAGCAGCTTTAGGGGCCCGAATTCACCCCTCCACTTT	CASSFRGPNSPLHF
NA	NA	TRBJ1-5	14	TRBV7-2	TGTGCCAGCAGGGGGGCGGGTCCCAATCAGCCCCAGCATTTT	CASRGAGPNQPQHF
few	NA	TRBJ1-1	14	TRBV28	TGTGCCAGCGGCCTGGTGGGGGCAAACACTGAAGCTTTCTTT	CASGLVGANTEAFF
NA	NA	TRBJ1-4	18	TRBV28	TGTGCCAGCAGTTTCCATGGGAGCGTAGGGACAACTAATGAAAAACTGTTTTTT	CASSFHGSVGTTNEKLFF
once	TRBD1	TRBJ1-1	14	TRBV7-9	TGTGCCAGCAGCTGGGACAGTCCTAACACTGAAGCTTTCTTT	CASSWDSPNTEAFF
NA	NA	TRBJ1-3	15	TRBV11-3	TGTGCCAGCAGCTTAGAAAAACTCTCTGGAAACACCATATATTTT	CASSLEKLSGNTIYF
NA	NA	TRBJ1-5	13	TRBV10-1	TGCGCCAGCAGTGGGTCTCGGGATCAGCCCCAGCATTTT	CASSGSRDQPQHF
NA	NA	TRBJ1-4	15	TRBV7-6	TGTGCCAGCAGCACCTCCGCCAGGACAGTGGAAAAACTGTTTTTT	CASSTSARTVEKLFF
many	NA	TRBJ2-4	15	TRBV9	TGTGCCAGCAGCCCGCGGGACTTTCCCACAAACATTCAGTACTTC	CASSPRDFPTNIQYF
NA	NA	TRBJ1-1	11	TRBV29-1	TGCAGCGTTCGGGGGGGGACTGAAGCTTTCTTT	CSVRGGTEAFF
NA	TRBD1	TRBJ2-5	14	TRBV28	TGTGCCAGCAGTTTTACTGGGACAGGGGAGACCCAGTACTTC	CASSFTGTGETQYF
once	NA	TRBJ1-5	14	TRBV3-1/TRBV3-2	TGTGCCAGCAGCCGTTCGGGAAGCAATCAGCCCCAGCATTTT	CASSRSGSNQPQHF
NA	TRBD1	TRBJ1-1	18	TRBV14	TGTGCCAGCAGCCAAGATTACCCGAAACAGGGGAGGAACACTGAAGCTTTCTTT	CASSQDYPKQGRNTEAFF
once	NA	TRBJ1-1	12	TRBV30	TGTGCCTGGAGCGGGGTCGTAACTGAAGCTTTCTTT	CAWSGVVTEAFF
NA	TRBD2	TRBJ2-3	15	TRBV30	TGTGCCTGGAGTGAAGGCGGGGGAGGCACAGATACGCAGTATTTT	CAWSEGGGGTDTQYF
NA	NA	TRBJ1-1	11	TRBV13	TGTGCCAGCAGCCGGGCAGGGGAAGCTTTCTTT	CASSRAGEAFF
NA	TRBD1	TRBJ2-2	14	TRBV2	TGTGCCACTGGGGGGACAGGGTTTACGGGGGAGCTGTTTTTT	CATGGTGFTGELFF
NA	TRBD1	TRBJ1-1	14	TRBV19	TGTGCCAGTAGATACGGACAGGGGGGGACTGAAGCTTTCTTT	CASRYGQGGTEAFF
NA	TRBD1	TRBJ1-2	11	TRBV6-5	TGTGCCAGCCAAGGACAGGGACACTACACCTTC	CASQGQGHYTF
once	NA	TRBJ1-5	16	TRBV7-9	TGTGCCAGCAGCCCGATTATATGGCAGGGCAATCAGCCCCAGCATTTT	CASSPIIWQGNQPQHF